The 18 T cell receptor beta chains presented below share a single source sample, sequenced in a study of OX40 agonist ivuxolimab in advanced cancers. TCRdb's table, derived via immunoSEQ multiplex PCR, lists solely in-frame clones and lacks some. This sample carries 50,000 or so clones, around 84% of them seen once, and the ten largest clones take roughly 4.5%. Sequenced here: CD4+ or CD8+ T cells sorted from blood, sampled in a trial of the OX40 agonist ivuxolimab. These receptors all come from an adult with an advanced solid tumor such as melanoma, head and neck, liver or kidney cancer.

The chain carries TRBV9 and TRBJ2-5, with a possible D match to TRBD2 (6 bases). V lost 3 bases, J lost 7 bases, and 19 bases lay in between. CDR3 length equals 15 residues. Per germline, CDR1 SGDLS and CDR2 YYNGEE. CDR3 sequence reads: CASSGERDLRGTQYF. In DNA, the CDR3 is TGTGCCAGCAGCGGGGAGAGGGACCTGCGGGGGACCCAGTACTTC.

CDR3 protein: CASSGTGVTNEKLFF. For the CDR3, the DNA is TGTGCCAGCAGTGGAACAGGGGTGACTAATGAAAAACTGTTTTTT. This rearrangement joins TRBV6-1 to TRBJ1-4, with 7 nucleotides matching TRBD1. The V and J ends lost 4 bases and 2 bases, in that order; junction bases with no gene match: 4. The CDR3 is made up of 15 amino acids. Germline lookup yields CDR1 MNHNS and CDR2 SASEGT.

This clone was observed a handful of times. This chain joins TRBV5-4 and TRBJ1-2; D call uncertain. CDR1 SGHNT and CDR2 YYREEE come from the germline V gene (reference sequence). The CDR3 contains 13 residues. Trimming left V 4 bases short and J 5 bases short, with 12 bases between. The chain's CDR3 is CASSVESGYGYTF. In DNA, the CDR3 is TGTGCCAGCAGCGTCGAGTCCGGGTATGGCTACACCTTC. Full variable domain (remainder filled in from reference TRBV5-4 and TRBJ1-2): ETGVTQSPTHLIKTRGQQVTLRCSSQSGHNTVSWYQQALGQGPQFIFQYYREEENGRGNFPPRFSGLQFPNYSSELNVNALELDDSALYLCASSVESGYGYTFGSGTRLTVV.

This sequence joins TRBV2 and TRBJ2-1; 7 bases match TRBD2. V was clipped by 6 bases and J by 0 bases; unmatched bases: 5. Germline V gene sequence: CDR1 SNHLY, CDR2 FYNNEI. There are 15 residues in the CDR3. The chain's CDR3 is CASRRGGSSYNEQFF. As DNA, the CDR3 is TGTGCCAGCAGGAGGGGCGGGAGCTCCTACAATGAGCAGTTCTTC.

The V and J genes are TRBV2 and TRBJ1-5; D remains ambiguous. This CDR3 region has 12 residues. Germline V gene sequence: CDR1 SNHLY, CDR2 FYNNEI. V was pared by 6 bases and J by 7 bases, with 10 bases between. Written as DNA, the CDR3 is TGTGCCAGCAGCCTAAATTTCCAGCCCCAGCATTTT. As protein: CASSLNFQPQHF.

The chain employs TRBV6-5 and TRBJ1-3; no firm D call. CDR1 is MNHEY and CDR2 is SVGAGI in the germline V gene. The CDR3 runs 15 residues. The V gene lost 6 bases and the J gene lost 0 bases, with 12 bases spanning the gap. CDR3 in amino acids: CASRRSSNSGNTIYF. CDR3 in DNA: TGTGCCAGCAGACGGTCATCGAACTCTGGAAACACCATATATTTT.

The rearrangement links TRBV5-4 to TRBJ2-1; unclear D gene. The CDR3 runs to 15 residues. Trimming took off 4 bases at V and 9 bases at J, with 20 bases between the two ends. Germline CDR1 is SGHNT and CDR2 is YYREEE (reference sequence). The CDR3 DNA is TGTGCCAGCAGCCCGTTGCCGGGTGAACGAGGTGAGCAGTTCTTC. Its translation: CASSPLPGERGEQFF.

CDR3 in amino acids: CATSRTPQGALYEQYF. The DNA for the CDR3 is TGTGCCACCAGCAGAACCCCACAGGGGGCTCTCTACGAGCAGTACTTC. The chain uses TRBV15 and TRBJ2-7; 9 bases line up with TRBD1. The CDR3 covers 16 residues. From germline, CDR1 is LNHNV and CDR2 YYDKDF (reference sequence). The junction had 8 bases not matched to a gene; V was cut back by 2 bases and J by 3 bases.

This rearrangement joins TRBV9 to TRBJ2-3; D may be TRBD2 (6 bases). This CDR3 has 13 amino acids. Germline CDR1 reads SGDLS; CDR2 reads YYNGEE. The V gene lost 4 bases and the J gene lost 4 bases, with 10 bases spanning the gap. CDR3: CASSTPSADTQYF. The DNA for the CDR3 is TGTGCCAGCAGCACTCCTAGCGCAGATACGCAGTATTTT.

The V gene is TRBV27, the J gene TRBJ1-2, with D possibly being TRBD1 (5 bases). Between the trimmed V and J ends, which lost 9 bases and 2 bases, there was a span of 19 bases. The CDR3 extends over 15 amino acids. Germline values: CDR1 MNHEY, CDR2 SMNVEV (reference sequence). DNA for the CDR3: TGTGCCAGTACTTACTACCTGACAGCGAACTATGGCTACACCTTC. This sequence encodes CASTYYLTANYGYTF.

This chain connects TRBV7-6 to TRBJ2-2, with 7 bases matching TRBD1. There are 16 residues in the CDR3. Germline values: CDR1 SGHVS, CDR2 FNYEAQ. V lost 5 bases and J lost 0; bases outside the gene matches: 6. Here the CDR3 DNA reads TGTGCCAGCAGCCCCCCGACAGGGACGAACACCGGGGAGCTGTTTTTT. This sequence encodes CASSPPTGTNTGELFF. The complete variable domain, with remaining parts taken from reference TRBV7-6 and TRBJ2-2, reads GAGVSQSPRYKVTKRGQDVALRCDPISGHVSLYWYRQALGQGPEFLTYFNYEAQQDKSGLPNDRFSAERPEGSISTLTIQRTEQRDSAMYRCASSPPTGTNTGELFFGEGSRLTVL.

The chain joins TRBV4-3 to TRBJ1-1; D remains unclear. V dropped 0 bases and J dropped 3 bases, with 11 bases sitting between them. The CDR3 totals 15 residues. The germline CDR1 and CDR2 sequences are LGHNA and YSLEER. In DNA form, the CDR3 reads TGCGCCAGCAGCCAAGATGGCAGGTCCTACACTGAAGCTTTCTTT. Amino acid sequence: CASSQDGRSYTEAFF.

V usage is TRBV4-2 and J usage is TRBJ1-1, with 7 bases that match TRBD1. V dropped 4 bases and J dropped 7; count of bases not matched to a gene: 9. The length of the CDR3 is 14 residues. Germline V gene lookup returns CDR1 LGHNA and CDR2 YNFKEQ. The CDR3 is CASSPGEGAREAFF. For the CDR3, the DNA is TGTGCCAGCAGCCCAGGCGAGGGGGCGCGTGAAGCTTTCTTT.

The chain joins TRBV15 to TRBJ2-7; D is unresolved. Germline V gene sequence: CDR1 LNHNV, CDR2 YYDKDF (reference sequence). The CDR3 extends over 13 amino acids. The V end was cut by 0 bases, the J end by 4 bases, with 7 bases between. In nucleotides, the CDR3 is TGTGCCACCAGCAGAGATGGTGGTTACGAGCAGTACTTC. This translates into CATSRDGGYEQYF.

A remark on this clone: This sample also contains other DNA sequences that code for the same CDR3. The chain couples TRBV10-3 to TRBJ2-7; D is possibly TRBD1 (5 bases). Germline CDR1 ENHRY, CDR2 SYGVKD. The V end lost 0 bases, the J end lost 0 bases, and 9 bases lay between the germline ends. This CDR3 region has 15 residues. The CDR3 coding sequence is TGTGCCATCAGTGAGTCGACAGAAACCTCCTACGAGCAGTACTTC. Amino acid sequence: CAISESTETSYEQYF.

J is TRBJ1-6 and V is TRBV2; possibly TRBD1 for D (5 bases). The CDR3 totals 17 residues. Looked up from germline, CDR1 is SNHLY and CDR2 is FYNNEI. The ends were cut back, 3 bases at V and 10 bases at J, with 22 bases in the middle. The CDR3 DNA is TGTGCCAGCAGTGAGGGGCTCTCCGCGGGGCTAGGCTCACCCCTCCACTTT. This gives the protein CASSEGLSAGLGSPLHF.

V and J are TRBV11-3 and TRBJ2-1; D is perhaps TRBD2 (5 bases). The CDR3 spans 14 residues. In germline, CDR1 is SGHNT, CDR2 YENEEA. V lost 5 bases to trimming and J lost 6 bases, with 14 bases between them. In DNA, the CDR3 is TGTGCCAGCAGCCCCACGGACCGGGGCAATGAGCAGTTCTTC. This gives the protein CASSPTDRGNEQFF.

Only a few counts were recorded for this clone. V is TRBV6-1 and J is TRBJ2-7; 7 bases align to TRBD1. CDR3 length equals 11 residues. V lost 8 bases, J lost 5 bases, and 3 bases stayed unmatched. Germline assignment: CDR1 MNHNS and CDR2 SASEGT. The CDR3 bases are TGTGCCAGCCCCAGGGGGAACGAGCAGTACTTC. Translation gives CASPRGNEQYF.